Following are 6 T cell receptor beta chains from one sample sequenced in a study of T cell clones after liver transplantation. Here immunoSEQ multiplex PCR was the method, and the copy in TCRdb shows in-frame clones only, minus some. The data show tens of thousands of clones, roughly two thirds seen once. Material: CD4+ T cells from blood, obtained before liver transplant. The source is a human donor who received a liver transplant.

The chain links TRBV30 to TRBJ1-3; D call uncertain. V was shortened by 3 bases and J by 2 bases, with 11 bases between the two germline ends. The germline V gene encodes CDR1 GTSNPN and CDR2 SVGIG (reference sequence). The CDR3 covers 14 residues. This CDR3 is CAWRTSGAGNTIYF. CDR3 DNA: TGTGCCTGGAGGACCTCCGGGGCTGGAAACACCATATATTTT.

CDR3 loop: CASSERQGRNQPQHF. Here the CDR3 DNA reads TGTGCCAGCAGTGAGCGACAGGGCCGCAATCAGCCCCAGCATTTT. This sequence joins TRBV2 and TRBJ1-5; 7 nucleotides line up with TRBD1. The CDR3 sequence is 15 residues long. The V segment lost 3 bases and the J segment 2 bases; nucleotides outside the gene matches: 4. The germline V gene has CDR1 SNHLY and CDR2 FYNNEI.

This clone occurred once. The chain employs TRBV10-3 and TRBJ1-6; the D is unclear. The CDR3 is made up of 14 amino acids. The V gene's germline CDR1 is ENHRY and CDR2 SYGVKD. Trimming stripped 3 bases from V and 6 bases from J, with 9 bases between. The CDR3: CAISDSPGNSPLHF. The CDR3 DNA follows: TGTGCCATCAGTGACTCGCCAGGTAATTCACCCCTCCACTTT.

This clone has more than one count but fewer than ten. J is TRBJ2-7 and V is TRBV6-6, with TRBD1 matching over 11 bases. Germline-derived CDR1 and CDR2 are MNHNY and SVGAGI (reference sequence). There are 14 residues in the CDR3. The V gene end was trimmed by 6 bases and the J gene end by 4 bases; junction bases not matched to a gene: 5. The CDR3 nucleotides are TGTGCCAGCAGACAAGGACAGGGGGCTTACGAGCAGTACTTC. Residues: CASRQGQGAYEQYF.

The rearrangement joins TRBV7-8 to TRBJ1-2; D call uncertain. Germline CDR1 SGHVS, CDR2 FQNEAQ. There are 14 residues in the CDR3. Between the trimmed V and J ends, which lost 1 base and 0 bases, there was a span of 6 bases. The CDR3 DNA reads as TGTGCCAGCAGCTTAGATCAGGCTAACTATGGCTACACCTTC. As protein: CASSLDQANYGYTF.

Here the CDR3 DNA reads TGTGCCAGCAGGCGACAAGAAGAGACCCAGTACTTC. Its protein is CASRRQEETQYF. This chain connects TRBV5-4 to TRBJ2-5; D not resolved. V was pared by 5 bases and J by 3 bases, with 8 bases between. The CDR3 spans 12 residues. Germline lookup yields CDR1 SGHNT and CDR2 YYREEE (reference sequence).